These 25 T cell receptor beta chains came from one sample sequenced in a study of control samples from healthy donors and cancer patients. Repertoires were generated with immunoSEQ multiplex PCR, while TCRdb's copy carries only in-frame clones and drops some. The data hold 150,000 to 200,000 clones, with 88% observed a single time. The sequenced sample consisted of blood. The source of these receptors is a woman in her thirties in good health.

The gene calls are TRBV11-2 and TRBJ1-4; D gene unclear. The CDR3 is 16 amino acids. Germline V lookup: CDR1 SGHAT, CDR2 FQNNGV. Deletions cut 5 bases from V and 7 bases from J, with 20 bases between. CDR3 coding DNA: TGTGCCAGCAGCCCACAGCCGGACCCGGGAGGTGAAAAACTGTTTTTT. Translated: CASSPQPDPGGEKLFF.

The CDR3: CASLGRNRTTVAGELFF. The CDR3 DNA is TGTGCCAGCCTTGGGAGAAATCGGACAACGGTTGCCGGGGAGCTGTTTTTT. This rearrangement joins TRBV7-9 to TRBJ2-2; D may correspond to TRBD1 or TRBD2 (5 bases each). This CDR3 is built from 17 residues. Germline V gene lookup returns CDR1 SEHNR and CDR2 FQNEAQ (reference sequence). Trimming left V 8 bases short and J 6 bases short, with 25 bases between. Full variable domain (remainder filled in from reference TRBV7-9 and TRBJ2-2): DTGVSQNPRHKITKRGQNVTFRCDPISEHNRLYWYRQTLGQGPEFLTYFQNEAQLEKSRLLSDRFSAERPKGSFSTLEIQRTEQGDSAMYLCASLGRNRTTVAGELFFGEGSRLTVL.

The table lists this clone with a few counts. This chain joins TRBV11-2 and TRBJ2-1; no firm D call. V was trimmed by 1 base and J by 0 bases, leaving 7 bases between them. CDR3 length: 15 amino acids. The germline V gene encodes CDR1 SGHAT and CDR2 FQNNGV. CDR3 in DNA: TGTGCCAGCAGCTTAGGTTTCAGCTCCTACAATGAGCAGTTCTTC. Translating gives CASSLGFSSYNEQFF.

CDR3 DNA sequence: TGTGCCAGCAGCGAAAACACCGGGGAGCTGTTTTTT. Amino acids: CASSENTGELFF. The chain joins TRBV7-9 to TRBJ2-2; D uncertain. There are 12 residues in the CDR3. V dropped 5 bases and J dropped 2 bases, with 3 bases sitting between them. Germline-derived CDR1 and CDR2 are SEHNR and FQNEAQ (reference sequence). The full variable domain, rest sourced from reference TRBV7-9 and TRBJ2-2, is DTGVSQNPRHKITKRGQNVTFRCDPISEHNRLYWYRQTLGQGPEFLTYFQNEAQLEKSRLLSDRFSAERPKGSFSTLEIQRTEQGDSAMYLCASSENTGELFFGEGSRLTVL.

The chain carries TRBV5-4 and TRBJ2-1; 12 nucleotides line up with TRBD2. Germline CDR1 and CDR2: SGHNT and YYREEE (reference sequence). With 5 bases clipped from V and 0 bases from J, the junction kept 6 bases outside the gene matches. The CDR3 runs to 17 residues. The CDR3 is CASSPGTSGFSYNEQFF. The CDR3 DNA reads TGTGCCAGCAGTCCCGGGACTAGCGGGTTCTCCTACAATGAGCAGTTCTTC.

This clone was detected only once. This chain joins TRBV7-9 and TRBJ2-6; D uncertain. The CDR3 has 15 amino acids. Trimming left V 4 bases short and J 1 base short, with 8 bases between. Germline V CDR1 and CDR2: SEHNR, FQNEAQ (reference sequence). DNA of the CDR3: TGTGCCAGCAGCTACGGGTCGTCTGGGGCCAACGTCCTGACTTTC. It yields the protein CASSYGSSGANVLTF. Drawing the rest from reference TRBV7-9 and TRBJ2-6, the complete variable domain is DTGVSQNPRHKITKRGQNVTFRCDPISEHNRLYWYRQTLGQGPEFLTYFQNEAQLEKSRLLSDRFSAERPKGSFSTLEIQRTEQGDSAMYLCASSYGSSGANVLTFGAGSRLTVL.

Of note for this clone: The junction shows a germline mismatch at one end, possibly a read error. The chain couples TRBV7-7 to TRBJ1-1, with a tentative D call TRBD1 (6 bases). The CDR3 loop spans 13 amino acids. CDR1 and CDR2 from the germline V gene are SSHAT and FNYEAQ (reference sequence). CDR3 region: CASSRGGGTEAFF. CDR3 bases: TGTGCTAGCAGCCGTGGAGGGGGCACTGAAGCTTTCTTT.

J is TRBJ1-2 and V is TRBV9; TRBD1 aligns across 7 bases. Per germline, CDR1 SGDLS and CDR2 YYNGEE. This CDR3 spans 17 amino acids. The junction had 15 bases not matched to a gene; V was cut back by 3 bases and J by 4 bases. In nucleotides, the CDR3 is TGTGCCAGCAGCGGGCGAGCTGGGACAGCCAAGCTCTATGGCTACACCTTC. Its protein is CASSGRAGTAKLYGYTF.

The genes are TRBV6-2 or TRBV6-3 and TRBJ1-2, with D perhaps TRBD1 (5 bases). Trimming pared 5 bases from V and 0 bases from J, leaving 7 bases between. Germline CDR1 reads MNHEY; CDR2 reads SVGEGT. The CDR3 has 13 amino acids. The CDR3 coding sequence is TGTGCCAGCAGTACAGGAGCTAACTATGGCTACACCTTC. It yields the protein CASSTGANYGYTF.

This clone was counted between two and nine times. The V call is TRBV7-8, the J call TRBJ1-1; D may be TRBD1 (5 bases). V lost 3 bases, J lost 4 bases, and 12 bases lay in between. Germline CDR1 reads SGHVS; CDR2 reads FQNEAQ. The CDR3 runs 14 residues. The CDR3 sequence is CASSFSTGTTEAFF. The CDR3 DNA reads as TGTGCCAGCAGCTTTTCTACCGGGACCACTGAAGCTTTCTTT. The variable domain in full, completed from reference TRBV7-8 and TRBJ1-1, reads GAGVSQSPRYKVAKRGQDVALRCDPISGHVSLFWYQQALGQGPEFLTYFQNEAQLDKSGLPSDRFFAERPEGSVSTLKIQRTQQEDSAVYLCASSFSTGTTEAFFGQGTRLTVV.

The CDR3 sequence: CASSLRAQTAGELFF. CDR3 DNA sequence: TGTGCCAGCAGCTTACGAGCGCAGACCGCCGGGGAGCTGTTTTTT. The chain uses TRBV7-8 and TRBJ2-2; D remains ambiguous. The CDR3 consists of 15 residues. The germline V and J ends were trimmed by 2 bases and 6 bases, with 13 bases remaining between them. Per the germline V gene, CDR1 is SGHVS and CDR2 is FQNEAQ.

The V and J genes are TRBV5-1 and TRBJ2-1; 10 bases align to TRBD2. CDR3 length equals 18 residues. CDR1 and CDR2 (germline): SGHRS, YFSETQ. V was pared by 0 bases and J by 6 bases, with 12 bases of the junction left unmatched. The CDR3 spells CASSLGLLAGGSRNEQFF. Here the CDR3 DNA reads TGCGCCAGCAGCTTGGGCCTTTTAGCGGGAGGTTCGCGCAATGAGCAGTTCTTC.

This clone was observed a single time. The rearrangement links TRBV12-3 or TRBV12-4 to TRBJ1-5, with unresolved D. V shed 4 bases and J shed 4 bases, with 8 bases lying between them. This CDR3 spans 13 amino acids. This CDR3 is CASSSTENQPQHF. In DNA, the CDR3 is TGTGCCAGCAGTTCGACGGAAAATCAGCCCCAGCATTTT.

V gene TRBV25-1 combines with J gene TRBJ2-6, with D possibly being TRBD2 (6 bases). The germline V gene has CDR1 MGHDK and CDR2 SYGVNS. The CDR3 runs to 14 residues. Trimming shortened V by 8 bases and J by 12 bases, and 20 bases separated the two germline ends. CDR3 in amino acids: CASRGGDSQRVLTF. For the CDR3, the DNA is TGTGCCAGCCGTGGCGGGGACTCGCAGCGCGTCCTGACTTTC.

The chain combines TRBV11-2 with TRBJ2-2; 8 positions agree with TRBD1. The CDR3 loop spans 19 amino acids. Germline V gene data show CDR1 as SGHAT and CDR2 as FQNNGV. After removal of 6 bases from V and 4 bases from J, the junction contained 19 bases not matched to a gene. CDR3 DNA sequence: TGTGCCAGCAGTTACCGGAGATCTCGAGGACAGGGTATCACCGGGGAGCTGTTTTTT. This translates into CASSYRRSRGQGITGELFF.

The J gene is TRBJ2-5, the V gene TRBV6-5; tentative D call: TRBD1 (6 bases). Germline V lookup: CDR1 MNHEY, CDR2 SVGAGI. V was shortened by 8 bases and J by 5 bases, with 21 bases between the two germline ends. The CDR3 length is 15 residues. Here the CDR3 reads CASRGGPQLWETQYF. CDR3 coding DNA: TGTGCCAGCCGAGGGGGACCCCAGCTGTGGGAGACCCAGTACTTC.

This rearrangement joins TRBV24-1 to TRBJ2-3; 7 nucleotides match TRBD2. The CDR3 loop spans 16 amino acids. Germline loops: CDR1 KGHDR, CDR2 SFDVKD. Trimming cost V 2 bases and J 7 bases; bases outside gene matches: 11. CDR3 nucleotides: TGTGCCACCAGTGATTCACTTGACAAGGGAGGGAATACGCAGTATTTT. Its translation: CATSDSLDKGGNTQYF.

This clone showed up just a few times. The chain employs TRBV5-6 and TRBJ2-2; D uncertain. The CDR3 loop spans 15 amino acids. The V gene lost 0 bases and the J gene lost 3 bases, with 9 bases spanning the gap. Per germline, CDR1 SGHDT and CDR2 YYEEEE. The CDR3 region is CASSLVSGYTGELFF. CDR3 bases: TGTGCCAGCAGCTTGGTTTCAGGTTACACCGGGGAGCTGTTTTTT. The entire variable domain, with the rest obtained from reference TRBV5-6 and TRBJ2-2, is as follows: DAGVTQSPTHLIKTRGQQVTLRCSPKSGHDTVSWYQQALGQGPQFIFQYYEEEERQRGNFPDRFSGHQFPNYSSELNVNALLLGDSALYLCASSLVSGYTGELFFGEGSRLTVL.

The chain combines TRBV25-1 with TRBJ2-3; TRBD2 matches at 15 bases. Germline V gives CDR1 MGHDK, CDR2 SYGVNS. This CDR3 is 16 amino acids long. Trimming removed 6 bases from V and 3 bases from J; junction bases left unmatched: 4. In DNA form, the CDR3 reads TGTGCCAGCAGCGCCGGGACTAGCGGGGGGACAGATACGCAGTATTTT. Encoded protein: CASSAGTSGGTDTQYF.

This CDR3 reads CASSEGSSNQPQHF. The CDR3 DNA reads as TGTGCCAGCAGTGAGGGGAGTAGCAATCAGCCCCAGCATTTT. The chain combines TRBV6-1 with TRBJ1-5; D gene uncertain. The CDR3 covers 14 residues. The germline V and J ends were trimmed by 3 bases and 0 bases, with 6 bases remaining between them. Per germline, CDR1 MNHNS and CDR2 SASEGT.

This sequence joins TRBV5-5 and TRBJ1-6, with a weak D call TRBD1 (5 bases). The CDR3 loop spans 16 amino acids. The germline V gene has CDR1 SGHKS and CDR2 YYEKEE (reference sequence). The V gene lost 0 bases and the J gene lost 10 bases, with 17 bases spanning the gap. CDR3 sequence: CASSLALGNTGSPLHF. CDR3 nucleotides: TGTGCCAGCAGCTTGGCCCTAGGCAACACAGGATCACCCCTCCACTTT.

The chain uses TRBV24-1 and TRBJ1-1, with TRBD1 identical over 10 bases. This CDR3 contains 15 residues. Trimming removed 7 bases from V and 3 bases from J; junction bases left unmatched: 7. Germline loops: CDR1 KGHDR, CDR2 SFDVKD. The CDR3: CATSNPGTGDTEAFF. CDR3 nucleotide sequence: TGTGCCACCAGCAACCCCGGGACAGGGGACACTGAAGCTTTCTTT.

Comment on this clone: A read error may produce the germline difference seen at one junction end. J is TRBJ1-4 and V is TRBV24-1; D not resolved. This CDR3 spans 15 amino acids. Germline V gene data show CDR1 as KGHDR and CDR2 as SFDVKD. CDR3 sequence: CAASVPVPSNEKLFF. CDR3 nucleotide sequence: TGTGCCGCCAGTGTCCCGGTACCCAGCAATGAAAAACTGTTTTTT.

The V and J genes are TRBV6-5 and TRBJ2-4; D might be TRBD1 (6 bases). This CDR3 has 15 amino acids. The germline V and J ends were trimmed by 2 bases and 1 base, with 9 bases remaining between them. Germline V lookup: CDR1 MNHEY, CDR2 SVGAGI. As DNA, the CDR3 is TGTGCCAGCAGTTACGGTCAGGGGGCCAAAAACATTCAGTACTTC. Translation gives CASSYGQGAKNIQYF.

The chain joins TRBV5-1 to TRBJ2-6, with TRBD1 matching over 9 bases. The CDR3 is made up of 18 amino acids. V trimming: 4 bases; J trimming: 0 bases; junction bases outside the gene matches: 8. The germline CDR1 and CDR2 sequences are SGHRS and YFSETQ. The CDR3 here is CASSIATGGGSGANVLTF. In DNA form, the CDR3 reads TGCGCCAGCAGCATCGCCACAGGGGGCGGCTCTGGGGCCAACGTCCTGACTTTC.